Listed below are T cell receptor beta chains from one sample, sequenced in a study of early stage breast cancer tumors. Libraries were prepared by immunoSEQ multiplex PCR; TCRdb keeps only in-frame clonotypes and omits some of them. The sample shows tens of thousands of clones, around 70% of them seen only once. Sequencing was carried out using blood. Receptor source: a person aged 45-60 years with breast cancer. The CDR3 runs from the conserved cysteine through the conserved F or W. D genes are given only for firm matches. Expanded clones are given a class, and other clones once, few, many or no size at all.

j_call | clone_size | cdr3_length | v_call | d_call | cdr3_nt | cdr3_aa
TRBJ1-2 | NA | 14 | TRBV10-3 | NA | TGTGCCATCAGTGAGGGAGCAGGGTCGGGTGGCTACACCTTC | CAISEGAGSGGYTF
TRBJ2-6 | NA | 15 | TRBV29-1 | NA | TGCAGCGTTGAAGCCAGGCCTCCTGGGGCCAACGTCCTGACTTTC | CSVEARPPGANVLTF
TRBJ1-2 | once | 14 | TRBV19 | TRBD1 | TGTGCCAGTACTGTGGGACAGGCCCGGTCGGGCTACACCTTC | CASTVGQARSGYTF
TRBJ2-7 | NA | 15 | TRBV7-8 | TRBD2 | TGTGCCAGCATGCCGGGACTAGCGGGAGACTACGAGCAGTACTTC | CASMPGLAGDYEQYF
TRBJ1-2 | few | 14 | TRBV6-5 | TRBD1 | TGTGCCAGCAGTTTCTCAGGGGGGGCCCGGTCTTTTACCTTC | CASSFSGGARSFTF
TRBJ1-2 | NA | 13 | TRBV4-3 | NA | TGCGCCAGCAGCCAATTAGAGAGGGCTGGCTACACCTTC | CASSQLERAGYTF
TRBJ2-5 | NA | 15 | TRBV7-2 | TRBD2 | TGTGCCAGCAGCTTTAGCGGGGGGGCCGGGGAGACCCAGTACTTC | CASSFSGGAGETQYF
TRBJ2-3 | NA | 16 | TRBV27 | TRBD2 | TGTGCCAGCAGTTTGTCTCGGGGGGGCGTGGCAGATACGCAGTATTTT | CASSLSRGGVADTQYF
TRBJ2-3 | NA | 12 | TRBV10-3 | TRBD1 | TGTGCCATCACAAACAGGGGAGATACGCAGTATTTT | CAITNRGDTQYF
TRBJ1-4 | NA | 19 | TRBV10-3 | NA | TGTGCCATCAGTGAACAGGCCGGACGTCCCCAGCGCAATAATGAAAAACTGTTTTTT | CAISEQAGRPQRNNEKLFF
TRBJ1-1 | NA | 14 | TRBV5-1 | NA | TGCGCCAGCAGTTCAGGGTCTGGGAACACTGAAGCTTTCTTT | CASSSGSGNTEAFF
TRBJ2-5 | NA | 14 | TRBV27 | NA | TGTGCCAGCAGTTACTCCAGGGTTGGAGAGACCCAGTACTTC | CASSYSRVGETQYF
TRBJ2-1 | once | 15 | TRBV11-3 | TRBD2 | TGTGCCAGTTTGGGCCGTGGGGGGGCCTACAATGAGCAGTTCTTC | CASLGRGGAYNEQFF
TRBJ2-2 | NA | 15 | TRBV11-2 | NA | TGTGCCAGCAGTTTAGGACTTGCGAACACCGGGGAGCTGTTTTTT | CASSLGLANTGELFF
TRBJ2-3 | NA | 17 | TRBV7-2 | TRBD2 | TGTGCCAGCAGCCTGTACGCGAGCGGGGCGGGCACAGATACGCAGTATTTT | CASSLYASGAGTDTQYF
TRBJ1-1 | few | 15 | TRBV25-1 | TRBD1 | TGTGCCAGCAGTATTGGACAGGCGGGGAACACTGAAGCTTTCTTT | CASSIGQAGNTEAFF